This TCR beta chain was recovered during a study of T cell responses to AZD1222 COVID-19 vaccine. The germline V and J ends were trimmed by 8 bases and 0 bases, with 10 bases remaining between them. From germline, CDR1 is SGHTA and CDR2 FQGTGA. This CDR3 comprises 13 residues. General study results and limits: Repertoire collection took place solely once the T cell response had peaked. In the spike-specific TCR repertoire, nearly half reportedly target unmutated variant regions. Regions 160-218 and 743-854 held dominance among vaccine-associated CD4 TCRs, which spanned spike.

Measured with immunoSEQ multiplex PCR; TCRdb has only the in-frame clones, and not every one. Of some 110,000 clones in the sample, around 85% are singletons; the top ten hold about 4%. This clone was found a few times. Its antigen remains unidentified. The sequencing here drew on peripheral blood, taken on day 0 of MenACWY control vaccination. The chain joins TRBV7-3 to TRBJ1-1; D is undetermined. This TCR derives from an adult in good health. CDR3 amino acids: CASRRTMNTEAFF. In DNA, the CDR3 is TGTGCCAGCCGTCGCACAATGAACACTGAAGCTTTCTTT.